This T cell receptor (beta chain) was recorded in a study of CD8 T cells in Susac syndrome. The CDR3 length is 15 residues. CDR1 is SGHAT and CDR2 is FQNNGV in the germline V gene. The germline V and J ends were trimmed by 4 bases and 7 bases, with 19 bases remaining between them. Random hexamers were used to reverse transcribe roughly 0.45 to 1 ug of RNA. The CDR3 of TCR beta was amplified by immunoSEQ multiplex PCR across 54 Vbeta and 13 Jbeta. TCRdb analysed the immunoSEQ multiplex PCR reads with MiXCR anew, one entry per CDR3 protein. The data show almost 450,000 distinct CDR3 sequences, 85% to 90% seen once. Findings of the study overall: Individuals included in the TCR sequencing and HLA analysis were acknowledged by the study to be relatively few in number.

On this clonotype: Its specificity is not known.

TCR beta sequences were obtained from blood CD8+ and CD4+ T cells. FACS enriched CD8+ TEMRA cells, while bulk CD8+ and CD4+ were negatively isolated. This TCR came from a human donor with multiple sclerosis. This chain connects TRBV11-2 to TRBJ1-1; D not resolved. The sequenced sample consisted of CD8+ T cells from PBMCs. CDR3 sequence reads: CASSSPWVEIGEAFF. CDR3 nucleotides: TGTGCCAGCAGCTCCCCGTGGGTGGAAATCGGTGAAGCTTTCTTT.